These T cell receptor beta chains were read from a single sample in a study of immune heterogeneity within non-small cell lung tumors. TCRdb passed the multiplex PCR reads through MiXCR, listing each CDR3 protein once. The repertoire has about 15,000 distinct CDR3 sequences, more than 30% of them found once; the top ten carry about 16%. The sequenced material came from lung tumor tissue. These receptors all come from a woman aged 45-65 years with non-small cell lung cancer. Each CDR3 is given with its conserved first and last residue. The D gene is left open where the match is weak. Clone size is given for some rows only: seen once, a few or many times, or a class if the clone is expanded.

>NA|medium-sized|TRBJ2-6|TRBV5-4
TGTGCCAGCAGCTTGTCGTTAGGGGGACGGGCCAACGTCCTGACTTTC
CASSLSLGGRANVLTF
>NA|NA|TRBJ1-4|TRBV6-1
TGTGCCAGCAAGCAGGGGTTCTTTACAACTAATGAAAAACTGTTTTTT
CASKQGFFTTNEKLFF
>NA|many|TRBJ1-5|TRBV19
TGTGCCAGTGGTGTCAATCAGCCCCAGCATTTT
CASGVNQPQHF
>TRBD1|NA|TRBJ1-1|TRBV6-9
TGTGCCAGCAGTTTCGCCCCGACAGGGACTAACACTGAAGCTTTCTTT
CASSFAPTGTNTEAFF
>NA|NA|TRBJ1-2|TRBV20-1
TGCAGTGCAAGAGAGTGGGGGCAGGATGGCTACACCTTC
CSAREWGQDGYTF
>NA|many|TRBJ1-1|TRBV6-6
TGTGCCAGCAGTTACTTCGGGGGTACTGAAGCTTTCTTT
CASSYFGGTEAFF
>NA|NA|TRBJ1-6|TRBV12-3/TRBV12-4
TGTGCCAGCAGTCCCGATTGGGGGGCTGATTCACCCCTCCACTTT
CASSPDWGADSPLHF
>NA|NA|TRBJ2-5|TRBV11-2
TGTGCCAGCAGCTTAGATTTTGCCCAAGAGACCCAGTACTTC
CASSLDFAQETQYF
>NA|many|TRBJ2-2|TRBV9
TGTGCCAGCAGCGCGACAGATTCGAACACCGGGGAGCTGTTTTTT
CASSATDSNTGELFF
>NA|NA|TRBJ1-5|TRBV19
TGTGCCAGTAGTATAAAACAGGGTGGCAATCAGCCCCAGCATTTT
CASSIKQGGNQPQHF
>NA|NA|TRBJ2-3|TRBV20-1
TGCAGTGCTAGTGGGGGCGCGGGTTTGTTTACAGATACGCAGTATTTT
CSASGGAGLFTDTQYF